This is a list of T cell receptor beta chains from one sample in a study of early T cells in non-severe SARS-CoV-2 infection. TCRdb re-called the 5' RACE reads with MiXCR, one entry per CDR3 protein. The sample records over 90,000 distinct CDR3 sequences, about an eighth being singletons. Sequences were obtained from whole blood. The receptors stem from an adult who was a healthcare worker with PCR-confirmed SARS-CoV-2 infection or an uninfected control (not recorded which). Both conserved end residues are part of each CDR3. The order of the fields is D gene, clone size, V gene, J gene, CDR3 DNA, CDR3 protein. D genes are given only for firm matches. The size entry is marked missing in some rows and otherwise reads once, few, many or a size class.

NA	NA	TRBV7-3	TRBJ1-1	TGTGCCAGCAGCTTAATTAACCCCCCTGAAGCTTTCTTT	CASSLINPPEAFF
NA	NA	TRBV6-1	TRBJ1-5	TGTGCCAGCAGTGAAGTGCCGGGGAATCAGCCCCAGCATTTT	CASSEVPGNQPQHF
TRBD1	NA	TRBV6-1	TRBJ2-3	TGTGCCAGCAAGTCAGGGGGCCGCACAGATACGCAGTATTTT	CASKSGGRTDTQYF
NA	few	TRBV5-5	TRBJ1-1	TGTGCCAGCAGCTTATACAGGGAGCTGAACACTGAAGCTTTCTTT	CASSLYRELNTEAFF
NA	NA	TRBV13	TRBJ2-7	TGTGCCAGCAGCTTCGGACCCGCCTACGAGCAGTACTTC	CASSFGPAYEQYF
TRBD2	few	TRBV20-1	TRBJ2-1	TGCAGTGCCCGCGGGGGTGAGCAGTTCTTC	CSARGGEQFF
NA	many	TRBV10-3	TRBJ2-1	TGTGCCATCAGGAATAGCGGACCGACCTACAATGAGCAGTTCTTC	CAIRNSGPTYNEQFF
NA	few	TRBV4-1	TRBJ2-1	TGCGCCAGCAGCCAAGTTGGTGGCGGGTGGAGCTCCTACAATGAGCAGTTCTTC	CASSQVGGGWSSYNEQFF
NA	many	TRBV12-3/TRBV12-4	TRBJ2-1	TGTGCCAGCAGACACAGCGCGAGCGCACCCAATGAGCAGTTCTTC	CASRHSASAPNEQFF
TRBD2	many	TRBV7-2	TRBJ2-1	TGTGCCAGCAGCTTTGGACTAGCGGGAGACGAGCAGTTCTTC	CASSFGLAGDEQFF
TRBD1	once	TRBV28	TRBJ1-2	TGTGCCAGCAGTCCGGACAGGGCTGGCTACACCTTC	CASSPDRAGYTF
NA	NA	TRBV4-3	TRBJ2-7	TGCGCCAGCAGCCAAGATACGAGGGGGGAGTACGAGCAGTACTTC	CASSQDTRGEYEQYF
NA	few	TRBV2	TRBJ2-2	TGTGCCAGCAGCTCGGGACCCACCGGGGAGCTGTTTTTT	CASSSGPTGELFF
NA	NA	TRBV28	TRBJ2-3	TGTGCCAGCAGCTACCAGGATACGCAGTATTTT	CASSYQDTQYF
NA	many	TRBV4-3	TRBJ1-5	TGCGCCAGCAGCCAAGTTCAGGGTCAGCCCCAGCATTTT	CASSQVQGQPQHF
NA	few	TRBV27	TRBJ2-7	TGTGCCAGCAGCCAAGGGCACGAGCAGTACTTC	CASSQGHEQYF
NA	few	TRBV28	TRBJ1-5	TGTGCCAGCAGTTTGATCCATCAGCCCCAGCATTTT	CASSLIHQPQHF
NA	NA	TRBV4-1	TRBJ1-1	TGCGCCAGCAGCCAAGGCCCCGGGCGAGACACTGAAGCTTTCTTT	CASSQGPGRDTEAFF
NA	NA	TRBV2	TRBJ2-7	TGTGCCAGCCGGGCGAGCGCATCCTACGAGCAGTACTTC	CASRASASYEQYF
TRBD1	many	TRBV6-2/TRBV6-3	TRBJ2-5	TGTGCCAGCAGCCCCGGGACAGTAGAGACCCAGTACTTC	CASSPGTVETQYF
TRBD1	many	TRBV10-3	TRBJ2-7	TGTGCCATCAGTGAGTCGGACAGGGGCTACGAGCAGTACTTC	CAISESDRGYEQYF
NA	few	TRBV21-1	TRBJ1-5	TGTGCCAGCCGCCTGGAGTTGTTTAGCAATCAGCCCCAGCATTTT	CASRLELFSNQPQHF
TRBD2	few	TRBV11-2	TRBJ2-1	TGTGCCAGCAGTTACGAGCGGGGACTAGATGGGCACAATGAGCAGTTCTTC	CASSYERGLDGHNEQFF
NA	NA	TRBV9	TRBJ1-1	TGTGCCAGCAGCGTATTAGAAGGCACTGAAGCTTTCTTT	CASSVLEGTEAFF
NA	few	TRBV2	TRBJ1-3	TGTGCCAGCAGTTTGGAGGGTGGCAGTGGAAACACCATATATTTT	CASSLEGGSGNTIYF
NA	NA	TRBV6-2/TRBV6-3	TRBJ1-1	TGTGCCAGCGACACTGGGGTGATCGCTGAAGCTTTCTTT	CASDTGVIAEAFF
NA	NA	TRBV5-1	TRBJ1-4	TGCGCCAGCAGCCTGGACGGAGGTCTAGAAAAACTGTTTTTT	CASSLDGGLEKLFF
TRBD1	few	TRBV29-1	TRBJ2-3	TGCAGCGTTGCAGGGGGACACCTGAATTATAGCACAGATACGCAGTATTTT	CSVAGGHLNYSTDTQYF
NA	many	TRBV6-5	TRBJ2-5	TGTGCCAGCAGTCCTGACGACAGGGGAGGGGAGACCCAGTACTTC	CASSPDDRGGETQYF
NA	many	TRBV19	TRBJ1-2	TGTGCCAGTAGCGGGCGGCGAGGCTACACCTTC	CASSGRRGYTF
NA	NA	TRBV7-2	TRBJ1-2	TGTGCCAGCAGCCCCTACCTGGGCAGTTCTCCTTATGGCTACACCTTC	CASSPYLGSSPYGYTF
NA	few	TRBV4-1	TRBJ2-7	TGCGCCAGCAGCCGGGCCCGCGAGAGCTCCTACGAGCAGTACTTC	CASSRARESSYEQYF
NA	many	TRBV3-1	TRBJ2-1	TGTGCCAGCAGCCATAGTAGTCACCTCTCCTACAATGAGCAGTTCTTC	CASSHSSHLSYNEQFF
TRBD1	NA	TRBV28	TRBJ1-1	TGTGCCAGCCAACAAAGGACCTTGACAGGGGGCGCGGCTTTCTTT	CASQQRTLTGGAAFF
NA	NA	TRBV6-6	TRBJ2-6	TGTGCCAGCAGCCCGCCCGGGGGCTCCCTCTCTGGGGCCAACGTCCTGACTTTC	CASSPPGGSLSGANVLTF
TRBD1	NA	TRBV28	TRBJ1-4	TGTGCCAGCAGTTTCTGGGGACAGGAAGGAGGGGAAAAACTGTTTTTT	CASSFWGQEGGEKLFF
NA	NA	TRBV7-2	TRBJ2-3	TGTGCCAGCAGCATGAGGGGGGGCACAGATACGCAGTATTTT	CASSMRGGTDTQYF
NA	NA	TRBV29-1	TRBJ2-7	TGCAGTGGTGCGGGTTCCTCCTACGAGCAGTACTTC	CSGAGSSYEQYF
TRBD1	NA	TRBV11-2	TRBJ2-2	TGTGCCAGCAGCTTAACGGACAGGGGGTCAGGGGAGCTGTTTTTT	CASSLTDRGSGELFF
NA	NA	TRBV28	TRBJ1-5	TGTGCCAGCAGCGGAGGGGGGAGACTCCATCATTTT	CASSGGGRLHHF
NA	few	TRBV12-3/TRBV12-4	TRBJ1-1	TGTGCCAGCAGTTTAGCGCATTTAATGGCAGATCAAGCTTTCTTT	CASSLAHLMADQAFF